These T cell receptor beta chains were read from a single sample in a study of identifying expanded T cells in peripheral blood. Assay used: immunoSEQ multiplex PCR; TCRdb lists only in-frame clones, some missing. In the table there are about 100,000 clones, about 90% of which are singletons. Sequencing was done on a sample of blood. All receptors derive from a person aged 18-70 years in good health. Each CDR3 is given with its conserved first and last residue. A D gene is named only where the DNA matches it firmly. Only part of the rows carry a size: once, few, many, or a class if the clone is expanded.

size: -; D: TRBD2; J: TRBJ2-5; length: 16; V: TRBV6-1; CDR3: CASSEQRLAGKETQYF; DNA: TGTGCCAGCAGTGAACAGAGACTAGCGGGAAAAGAGACCCAGTACTTC
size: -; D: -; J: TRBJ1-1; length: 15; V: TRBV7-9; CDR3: CASSLMQVPSAEAFF; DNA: TGTGCCAGCAGCTTAATGCAGGTCCCCTCAGCCGAAGCTTTCTTT
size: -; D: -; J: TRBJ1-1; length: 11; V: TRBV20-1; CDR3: CSARGNTEAFF; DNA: TGCAGTGCCAGGGGGAACACTGAAGCTTTCTTT
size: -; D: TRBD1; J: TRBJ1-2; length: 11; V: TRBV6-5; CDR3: CAIGTGSGYTF; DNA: TGTGCCATAGGGACAGGGTCGGGCTACACCTTC
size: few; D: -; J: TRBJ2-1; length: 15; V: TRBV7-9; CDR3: CASTPASVTYNEQFF; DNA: TGTGCCAGCACCCCGGCTAGCGTGACCTACAATGAGCAGTTCTTC
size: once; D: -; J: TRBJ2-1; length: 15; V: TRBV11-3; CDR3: CASSLVFGGYNEQFF; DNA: TGTGCCAGCAGCTTAGTTTTCGGAGGCTACAATGAGCAGTTCTTC
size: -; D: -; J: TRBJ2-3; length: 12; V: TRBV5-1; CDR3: CASSPPSDTQYF; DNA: TGCGCCAGCAGCCCCCCTAGTGATACGCAGTATTTT
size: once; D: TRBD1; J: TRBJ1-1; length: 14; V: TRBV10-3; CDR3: CATSGGEGNTEAFF; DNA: TGTGCCACTTCAGGGGGCGAGGGGAACACTGAAGCTTTCTTT
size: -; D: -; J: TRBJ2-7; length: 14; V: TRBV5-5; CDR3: CASLTSTGSYEQYF; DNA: TGTGCCAGCCTGACCTCGACGGGTTCCTACGAGCAGTACTTC
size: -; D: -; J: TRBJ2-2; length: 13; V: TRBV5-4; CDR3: CASSAGDTGELFF; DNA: TGTGCCAGCAGTGCCGGGGACACCGGGGAGCTGTTTTTT
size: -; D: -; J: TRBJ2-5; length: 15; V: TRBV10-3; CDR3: CAISESWAGSETQYF; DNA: TGTGCCATCAGTGAGTCATGGGCAGGGTCAGAGACCCAGTACTTC
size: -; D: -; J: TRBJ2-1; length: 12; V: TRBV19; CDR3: CASSIRGYEQFF; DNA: TGTGCCAGTAGTATAAGGGGCTATGAGCAGTTCTTC
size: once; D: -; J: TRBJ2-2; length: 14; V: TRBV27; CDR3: CASSWTENTGELFF; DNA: TGTGCCAGCAGTTGGACAGAGAACACCGGGGAGCTGTTTTTT
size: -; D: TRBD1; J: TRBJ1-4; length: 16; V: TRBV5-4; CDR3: CASSPGQGAGNEKLFF; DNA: TGTGCCAGCAGCCCGGGACAGGGGGCCGGTAATGAAAAACTGTTTTTT
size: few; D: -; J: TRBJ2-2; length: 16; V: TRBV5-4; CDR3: CASSLLSRWNTGELFF; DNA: TGTGCCAGCAGCTTGCTAAGCCGATGGAACACCGGGGAGCTGTTTTTT
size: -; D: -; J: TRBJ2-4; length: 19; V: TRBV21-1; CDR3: CASSPVVLAGGMAKNIQYF; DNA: TGTGCCAGCAGCCCCGTTGTACTAGCGGGAGGGATGGCCAAAAACATTCAGTACTTC
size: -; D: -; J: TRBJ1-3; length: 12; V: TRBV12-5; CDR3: CASGSPRHTIYF; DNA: TGTGCTAGTGGTTCCCCTCGGCACACCATATATTTT
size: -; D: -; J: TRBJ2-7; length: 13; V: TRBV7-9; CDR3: CASSLIGSAEQYF; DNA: TGTGCCAGCAGCTTAATCGGGAGCGCCGAGCAGTACTTC
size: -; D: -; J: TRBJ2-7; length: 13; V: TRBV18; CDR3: CASSRPTVDEQYF; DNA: TGTGCCAGCTCACGACCGACAGTGGACGAGCAGTACTTC
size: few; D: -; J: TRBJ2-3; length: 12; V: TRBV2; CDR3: CASKSETDTQYF; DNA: TGTGCCAGCAAGAGTGAAACAGATACGCAGTATTTT
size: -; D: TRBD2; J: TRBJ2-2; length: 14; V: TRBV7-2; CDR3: CASSPGGNTGELFF; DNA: TGTGCCAGCAGTCCGGGGGGAAACACCGGGGAGCTGTTTTTT
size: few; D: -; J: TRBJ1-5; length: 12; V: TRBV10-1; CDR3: CASSEGNQPQHF; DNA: TGCGCCAGCAGTGAGGGCAATCAGCCCCAGCATTTT
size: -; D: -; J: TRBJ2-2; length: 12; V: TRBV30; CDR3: CAWSKDTGELFF; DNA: TGTGCCTGGAGTAAAGACACCGGGGAGCTGTTTTTT
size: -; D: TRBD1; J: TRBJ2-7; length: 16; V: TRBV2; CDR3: CASSEEAGGFRYEQYF; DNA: TGTGCCAGCAGTGAAGAGGCAGGGGGTTTTCGCTACGAGCAGTACTTC
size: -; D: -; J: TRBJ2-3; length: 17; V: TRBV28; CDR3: CASSLFSGTLQTDTQYF; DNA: TGTGCCAGCAGTTTATTCTCTGGGACACTGCAGACAGATACGCAGTATTTT
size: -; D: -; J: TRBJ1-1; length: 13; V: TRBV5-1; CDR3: CASRWVVDAEAFF; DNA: TGCGCCAGCAGGTGGGTAGTTGACGCTGAAGCTTTCTTT
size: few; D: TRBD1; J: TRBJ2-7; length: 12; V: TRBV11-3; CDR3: CASSRTGEEQYF; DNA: TGTGCCAGCAGCCGGACAGGGGAAGAGCAGTACTTC
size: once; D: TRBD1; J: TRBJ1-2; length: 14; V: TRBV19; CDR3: CASSPGDRVHGYTF; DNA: TGTGCCAGTAGCCCGGGGGACAGGGTCCATGGCTACACCTTC
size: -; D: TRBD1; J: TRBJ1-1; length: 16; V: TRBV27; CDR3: CASSPGTGGVNTEAFF; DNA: TGTGCCAGCAGTCCCGGGACAGGGGGAGTGAACACTGAAGCTTTCTTT
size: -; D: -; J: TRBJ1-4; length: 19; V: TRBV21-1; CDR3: CASSKEGGPWQTTNEKLFF; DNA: TGTGCCAGCAGCAAAGAAGGGGGCCCTTGGCAGACAACTAATGAAAAACTGTTTTTT
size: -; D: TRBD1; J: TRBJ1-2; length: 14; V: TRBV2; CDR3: CASSAGTGNYGYTF; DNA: TGTGCCAGCAGTGCCGGGACAGGGAACTATGGCTACACCTTC
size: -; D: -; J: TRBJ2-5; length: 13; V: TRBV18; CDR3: CASSPRGGETQYF; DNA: TGTGCCAGCTCACCAAGGGGTGGAGAGACCCAGTACTTC
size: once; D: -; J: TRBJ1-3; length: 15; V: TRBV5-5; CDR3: CASSLIQGRGNTIYF; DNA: TGTGCCAGCAGCTTGATCCAGGGGAGAGGAAACACCATATATTTT
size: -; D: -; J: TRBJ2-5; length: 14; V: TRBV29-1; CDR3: CSVAIGGGWETQYF; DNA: TGCAGCGTTGCGATTGGGGGCGGGTGGGAGACCCAGTACTTC
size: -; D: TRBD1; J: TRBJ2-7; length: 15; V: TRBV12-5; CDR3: CASGPPGQGAHEQYF; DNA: TGTGCTAGTGGTCCTCCGGGACAGGGGGCTCACGAGCAGTACTTC
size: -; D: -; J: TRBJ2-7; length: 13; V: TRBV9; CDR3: CASSPWGRNEQYF; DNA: TGTGCCAGCAGCCCTTGGGGGAGGAACGAGCAGTACTTC
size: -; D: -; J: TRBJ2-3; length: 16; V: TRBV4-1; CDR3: CASSQVGERRPDTQYF; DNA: TGCGCCAGCAGCCAAGTCGGTGAACGACGACCAGATACGCAGTATTTT
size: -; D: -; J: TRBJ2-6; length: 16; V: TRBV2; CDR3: CASSVRRDSGANVLTF; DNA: TGTGCCAGCAGTGTTAGGCGGGACTCTGGGGCCAACGTCCTGACTTTC
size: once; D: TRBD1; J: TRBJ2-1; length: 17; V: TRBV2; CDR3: CASTSNRLDRGGNEQFF; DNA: TGTGCCAGCACAAGCAATAGGCTTGACAGGGGAGGCAATGAGCAGTTCTTC
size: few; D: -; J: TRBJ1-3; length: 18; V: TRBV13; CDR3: CASSLWAGTQYAGNTIYF; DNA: TGTGCCAGCAGCCTCTGGGCAGGGACGCAATACGCTGGAAACACCATATATTTT
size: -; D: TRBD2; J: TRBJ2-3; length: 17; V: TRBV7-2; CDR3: CASSSMGRERATDTQYF; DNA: TGTGCCAGCAGCTCAATGGGGCGGGAGAGGGCCACAGATACGCAGTATTTT
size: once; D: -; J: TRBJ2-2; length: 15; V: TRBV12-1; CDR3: CASSRPAGTIGELFF; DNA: TGTGCCAGCAGCAGACCCGCCGGGACGATCGGGGAGCTGTTTTTT
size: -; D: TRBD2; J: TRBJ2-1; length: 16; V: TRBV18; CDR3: CASSPPIAGVNNEQFF; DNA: TGTGCCAGCTCACCACCGATAGCGGGGGTGAACAATGAGCAGTTCTTC
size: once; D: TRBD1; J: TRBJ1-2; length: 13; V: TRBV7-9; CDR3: CASSRDRGGGYTF; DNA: TGTGCCAGCAGCCGTGACAGGGGAGGCGGCTACACCTTC
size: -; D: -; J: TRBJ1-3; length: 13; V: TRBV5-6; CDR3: CASRRSSGNTIYF; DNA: TGTGCCAGCAGGAGGAGCTCTGGAAACACCATATATTTT
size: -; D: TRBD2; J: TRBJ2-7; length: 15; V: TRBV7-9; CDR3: CASSPLSGGAYEQYF; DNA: TGTGCCAGCAGCCCATTAAGCGGGGGGGCCTACGAGCAGTACTTC
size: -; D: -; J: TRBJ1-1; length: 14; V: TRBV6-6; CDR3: CASASQSDGTEAFF; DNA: TGTGCCAGCGCCTCCCAGAGCGATGGGACTGAAGCTTTCTTT
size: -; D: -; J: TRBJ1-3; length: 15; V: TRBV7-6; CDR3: CASSLADRIGNTIYF; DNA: TGTGCCAGCAGCTTAGCCGACAGGATTGGAAACACCATATATTTT
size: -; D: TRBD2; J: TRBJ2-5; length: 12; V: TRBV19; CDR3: CASSLRGETQYF; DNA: TGTGCCAGTAGTCTGCGGGGGGAGACCCAGTACTTC
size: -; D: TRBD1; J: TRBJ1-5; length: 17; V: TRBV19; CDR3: CASSIGTGIYSNQPQHF; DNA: TGTGCCAGTAGTATTGGGACAGGGATCTATAGCAATCAGCCCCAGCATTTT
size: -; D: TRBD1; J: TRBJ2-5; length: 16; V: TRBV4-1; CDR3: CASSHTKDRGRETQYF; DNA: TGCGCCAGCAGTCACACCAAGGACAGGGGGCGAGAGACCCAGTACTTC
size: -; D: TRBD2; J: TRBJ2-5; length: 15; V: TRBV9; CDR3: CASSAQRGGQETQYF; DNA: TGTGCCAGCAGCGCCCAGCGGGGGGGCCAAGAGACCCAGTACTTC
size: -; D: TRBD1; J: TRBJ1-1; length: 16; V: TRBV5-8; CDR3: CASRLRDRGQGTEAFF; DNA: TGTGCCAGCAGACTGAGGGACAGGGGGCAGGGTACTGAAGCTTTCTTT
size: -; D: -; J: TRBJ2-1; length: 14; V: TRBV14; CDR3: CASSQGGRLNEQFF; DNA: TGTGCCAGCAGCCAAGGGGGAAGACTCAATGAGCAGTTCTTC